The T cell receptor beta chain under discussion was sequenced for a study of blood T cell repertoires in COVID-19. In the study overall: Spain, Italy and the United States supplied samples that represented acute and convalescent COVID-19. Sources were T cells, B-cell-depleted T cells, or PBMCs; the material itself was cDNA or gDNA.

Recruited during active infection, patients (from Seattle) were subsequently followed longitudinally. This CDR3 has 12 amino acids. Germline V gene sequence: CDR1 SNHLY, CDR2 FYNNEI. Trimming took off 4 bases at V and 8 bases at J, with 11 bases between the two ends. As processed by the authors: Nucleated cell number was recorded as an estimate derived from reference gene primer amplification. TCRdb keeps only in-frame clones here, not all; method: immunoSEQ multiplex PCR. V, J and clone size are taken as reported in that table, and D and trimming were inferred from the DNA itself. Among about 310,000 clones, 85% to 90% were seen once, and the ten largest hold approximately 2.9%.

Sequencing used peripheral blood. The V gene is TRBV2, the J gene TRBJ1-1; a possible D gene is TRBD1 (6 bases). The clonotype comes from a woman in her 30s with COVID-19, enrolled during active disease. The chain's CDR3 is CASSGTELEAFF. For the CDR3, the DNA is TGTGCCAGCAGTGGGACAGAACTCGAAGCTTTCTTT.